This T cell receptor (beta chain) comes out of a study of cytomegalovirus exposure and HLA in healthy donors. Notes on the study in general: TCR beta V- and J-gene trimming was later associated with a missense DCLRE1C variant. Highest at DRB1 and lowest at HLA-C, TCR association rates differed among HLA loci in a later analysis.

Of note for this clone: The antigen is not known.

PCR amplification relied on 60 Vbeta primers (plus 13 Jbeta primers). Clones were sequenced by immunoSEQ multiplex PCR, and TCRdb holds only the in-frame ones, with some missing. Of 85,000 to 100,000 clones in the sample, about three quarters are singletons; the top ten hold under 7.5%. The CDR3 length is 18 residues. J gave up 3 bases and V 1 base, and 15 bases lay outside the gene matches. The germline gives CDR1 SQVTM, CDR2 ANQGSEA. The chain joins TRBV29-1 to TRBJ2-7, with 10 bases aligning to TRBD1. The receptor was derived from a man aged 45-65 years in good health and CMV-seropositive. Specimen: PBMCs. CDR3 in DNA: TGCAGCGTTGAAGTACGGACAGGGGGGGAAGACAGGCTCTACGAGCAGTACTTC. As protein: CSVEVRTGGEDRLYEQYF.